What follows are 19 T cell receptor beta chains derived from one specimen sequenced in a study of radiotherapy plus CTLA-4 blockade in lung cancer. Assay used: immunoSEQ multiplex PCR; TCRdb lists only in-frame clones, some missing. This sample has about 87,000 clones; around nine tenths occur once, and the top ten carry 16%. Specimen: peripheral blood, collected from a patient treated with radiotherapy plus ipilimumab. The origin of the receptors is a human donor with non-small cell lung cancer that progressed on radiotherapy plus ipilimumab.

This rearrangement joins TRBV5-6 to TRBJ1-6; D gene unclear. Germline V gene data show CDR1 as SGHDT and CDR2 as YYEEEE. V lost 4 bases and J 0 bases, leaving 11 bases between the germline ends. This CDR3 is built from 16 residues. The CDR3 reads CASSLGSVSYNSPLHF. CDR3 in DNA: TGTGCCAGCAGCCTGGGGTCAGTCTCCTATAATTCACCCCTCCACTTT.

The chain uses TRBV5-1 and TRBJ1-4, with TRBD1 identical over 7 bases. V lost 4 bases and J lost 6; bases outside the gene matches: 6. CDR1 SGHRS and CDR2 YFSETQ come from the germline V gene. The CDR3 sequence is 14 residues long. The CDR3 region is CASSLNGQDEKLFF. In DNA form, the CDR3 reads TGCGCCAGCAGCCTAAACGGACAGGATGAAAAACTGTTTTTT.

Only a few counts were recorded for this clone. The chain has TRBV30 and TRBJ2-2; maybe TRBD1 (5 bases). Looked up from germline, CDR1 is GTSNPN and CDR2 is SVGIG (reference sequence). V lost 5 bases, J lost 4 bases, and 11 bases lay in between. The CDR3 contains 13 residues. The CDR3 here is CAWVGQGTGELFF. CDR3 bases: TGTGCCTGGGTGGGGCAGGGCACCGGGGAGCTGTTTTTT.

The rearrangement uses TRBV11-2 and TRBJ2-3, with 10 bases lining up with TRBD2. The V gene end was trimmed by 8 bases and the J gene end by 6 bases; junction bases not matched to a gene: 17. From germline, CDR1 is SGHAT and CDR2 FQNNGV. CDR3 size: 17 residues. The CDR3 here is CASPGVEPSGSWDTQYF. CDR3 DNA: TGTGCCAGCCCGGGGGTCGAACCTAGCGGGAGTTGGGATACGCAGTATTTT. The full variable domain, rest sourced from reference TRBV11-2 and TRBJ2-3, is EAGVAQSPRYKIIEKRQSVAFWCNPISGHATLYWYQQILGQGPKLLIQFQNNGVVDDSQLPKDRFSAERLKGVDSTLKIQPAKLEDSAVYLCASPGVEPSGSWDTQYFGPGTRLTVL.

This clone has a handful of counts. CDR3 nucleotide sequence: TGTGCCAGCAGCTACGCCTACGAGCAGTACTTC. The encoded protein is CASSYAYEQYF. The chain is built from TRBV7-2 and TRBJ2-7, with D unclear. The germline V and J ends were trimmed by 4 bases and 2 bases, with 3 bases remaining between them. CDR3 length equals 11 residues. Per the germline V gene, CDR1 is SGHTA and CDR2 is FQGNSA. Together with reference TRBV7-2 and TRBJ2-7, the CDR3 gives the full variable domain: GAGVSQSPSNKVTEKGKDVELRCDPISGHTALYWYRQSLGQGLEFLIYFQGNSAPDKSGLPSDRFSAERTGGSVSTLTIQRTQQEDSAVYLCASSYAYEQYFGPGTRLTVT.

The chain links TRBV27 to TRBJ2-1, with D possibly being TRBD1 or TRBD2 (7 bases each). CDR3 length equals 15 residues. V was shortened by 2 bases and J by 2 bases, with 10 bases between the two germline ends. Germline assignment: CDR1 MNHEY and CDR2 SMNVEV (reference sequence). The CDR3 region has the DNA TGTGCCAGCAGTTTAGCAGGGGGGGCCTACAATGAGCAGTTCTTC. This gives the protein CASSLAGGAYNEQFF.

V and J are TRBV4-3 and TRBJ2-5; unclear D gene. The end of the DNA is better explained by TRBJ2-7, so the J call may be wrong. This CDR3 region has 16 residues. Germline V gene data show CDR1 as LGHNA and CDR2 as YSLEER. The CDR3: CASSQGMFATDYEQYF. In DNA, the CDR3 is TGCGCCAGCAGCCAAGGGATGTTTGCGACCGACTACGAGCAGTACTTC.

In the case of this clone: The germline gene is not matched at one end of the junction; a read error may be the cause. The chain is built from TRBV18 and TRBJ2-7; a weak D match, TRBD2 (7 bases). Germline CDR1 KGHSH, CDR2 LQKENI. The CDR3 has 15 residues. CDR3 coding DNA: TGTGCCAGCTCCCCACGGGGGGCCGTGGGGTACGAGCAGTACTTC. This codes for CASSPRGAVGYEQYF.

The genes are TRBV4-3 and TRBJ1-1; D call uncertain. The CDR3 length is 15 residues. V was trimmed by 0 bases and J by 0 bases, leaving 8 bases between them. Per germline, CDR1 LGHNA and CDR2 YSLEER. The CDR3 reads CASSQEYRLNTEAFF. The CDR3 DNA reads TGCGCCAGCAGCCAAGAATACAGACTGAACACTGAAGCTTTCTTT.

The chain combines TRBV10-3 with TRBJ1-5, with 8 bases aligning to TRBD1. The V gene's germline CDR1 is ENHRY and CDR2 SYGVKD. The trim removed 10 bases at V and 0 bases at J, leaving 14 bases unmatched. This CDR3 is built from 17 residues. CDR3 nucleotide sequence: TGTGCCACCGGGACTCCCAGAACAGGGGGTAGCAATCAGCCCCAGCATTTT. Translating gives CATGTPRTGGSNQPQHF.

The chain joins TRBV5-1 to TRBJ2-1; 13 nucleotides agree with TRBD2. This CDR3 is 15 amino acids long. Germline assignment: CDR1 SGHRS and CDR2 YFSETQ. Unmatched junction bases numbered 4, after V lost 4 bases and J lost 6 bases. In DNA, the CDR3 is TGCGCCAGCAGCCGTACTAGCGGGGGGGCCAATGAGCAGTTCTTC. This gives the protein CASSRTSGGANEQFF.

The chain is built from TRBV5-1 and TRBJ1-5; D is undetermined. This CDR3 is built from 14 residues. The ends were cut back, 0 bases at V and 0 bases at J, with 4 bases in the middle. Germline values: CDR1 SGHRS, CDR2 YFSETQ. The CDR3 sequence is CASSLENSNQPQHF. The DNA for the CDR3 is TGCGCCAGCAGCTTGGAAAATAGCAATCAGCCCCAGCATTTT.

CDR3 DNA: TGTGCCAGCAAAGGGAGGGAGCGGTACAATGAGCAGTTCTTC. Its translation is CASKGRERYNEQFF. The chain combines TRBV7-2 with TRBJ2-1, with TRBD2 identical over 7 bases. V shed 7 bases, J shed 4 bases, and the junction held 7 bases outside the gene matches. The CDR3 covers 14 residues. Germline V gene data show CDR1 as SGHTA and CDR2 as FQGNSA.

V and J are TRBV25-1 and TRBJ1-2; D gene ambiguous. V gave up 2 bases and J gave up 8 bases, with 9 bases separating them. This CDR3 is 12 amino acids long. Looked up from germline, CDR1 is MGHDK and CDR2 is SYGVNS. The CDR3, as DNA: TGTGCCAGCAGTGAACCGGTGGGGGGCTACACCTTC. Residues: CASSEPVGGYTF.

The J gene is TRBJ1-1, the V gene TRBV5-1, with D tentatively TRBD1 (5 bases). There are 15 residues in the CDR3. V was shortened by 6 bases and J by 1 base, with 16 bases between the two germline ends. Germline V lookup: CDR1 SGHRS, CDR2 YFSETQ. The CDR3 DNA follows: TGCGCCAGCAAACTGAGGGGCACTTCGAACACTGAAGCTTTCTTT. Translation gives CASKLRGTSNTEAFF.

The chain combines TRBV2 with TRBJ1-4, with 12 positions matching TRBD1. The CDR3 has 18 residues. From germline, CDR1 is SNHLY and CDR2 FYNNEI. V was pared by 6 bases and J by 3 bases, with 11 bases of the junction left unmatched. The CDR3 DNA sequence: TGTGCCAGCAGCGAGCGGGACAGGGGGCGCCGGTCTAATGAAAAACTGTTTTTT. This gives the protein CASSERDRGRRSNEKLFF.

The CDR3 DNA follows: TGTGCCAGCAGCCCCCTGGGCTCTGGAAACACCATATATTTT. This translates into CASSPLGSGNTIYF. The chain employs TRBV7-8 and TRBJ1-3, with unresolved D. CDR1 is SGHVS and CDR2 is FQNEAQ in the germline V gene. Trimming removed 5 bases from V and 0 bases from J, with 8 bases in between. This CDR3 has 14 amino acids.

The J gene is TRBJ2-3, the V gene TRBV11-3; TRBD2 aligns across 7 bases. Trimming at V came to 8 bases and at J to 4 bases, leaving 6 bases not matched to a gene. The CDR3 has 13 amino acids. In germline, CDR1 is SGHNT, CDR2 YENEEA. CDR3 nucleotides: TGTGCCAGCGGGAGGGAGGGCCCAGATACGCAGTATTTT. This translates into CASGREGPDTQYF.

The chain's CDR3 is CASSALGGDYGYTF. As DNA, the CDR3 is TGTGCCAGCAGTGCCCTGGGGGGTGACTATGGCTACACCTTC. V and J are TRBV28 and TRBJ1-2, with a tentative D call TRBD1 (5 bases). The CDR3 loop spans 14 amino acids. Trimming shortened V by 5 bases and J by 3 bases, and 13 bases separated the two germline ends. Germline lookup yields CDR1 MDHEN and CDR2 SYDVKM.